The T cell receptor (beta chain) under discussion was sequenced for a study of cytomegalovirus exposure and HLA in healthy donors. V was clipped by 4 bases and J by 0 bases, with 19 bases between them. Per germline, CDR1 SGHDT and CDR2 YYEEEE. There are 17 residues in the CDR3. Sampled while nominally healthy, donors likely had unrecorded immune exposures. Primers: 60 Vbeta forward and 13 Jbeta reverse. Measured with immunoSEQ multiplex PCR; TCRdb has only the in-frame clones, and not every one. The table records approximately 130,000 clones, around 81% of them present only once. The J gene is TRBJ2-5, the V gene TRBV5-6; D not resolved. The sequence was obtained from a woman aged 45-65 years in good health and CMV-seronegative. The sequenced material came from PBMCs. The CDR3 here is CASSPRISRVNQETQYF. CDR3 nucleotides: TGTGCCAGCAGCCCCCGGATTTCTCGGGTGAACCAAGAGACCCAGTACTTC. Full variable domain (missing parts from reference TRBV5-6 and TRBJ2-5): DAGVTQSPTHLIKTRGQQVTLRCSPKSGHDTVSWYQQALGQGPQFIFQYYEEEERQRGNFPDRFSGHQFPNYSSELNVNALLLGDSALYLCASSPRISRVNQETQYFGPGTRLLVL.